The text below deals with one TCR beta chain. This clonotype showed up just once. The specificity of this receptor is unknown. The record has no base qualities; no much larger clone is one base away. Evidence from a single read is weak. The CDR3 sequence holds 15 residues, the cysteine and phenylalanine included. This entry keeps only the CDR3 DNA: 45 bases, framed from base 1. From the germline V gene, CDR1 is SGHTA and CDR2 is FQGTGA. V and J are trimmed by 2 bases and 9 bases, and the gene matches miss 7 bases of the junction. Library preparation employed PCR. TCR sequencing of DNA from cultured CD4+ T cells used the Oncomine TCR Beta short-read assay at the Johns Hopkins FTIC core. Genomic DNA was extracted from the cultured CD4+ T cells with the QIAamp micro DNA kit. The Oncomine TCR Beta libraries from cultured CD4+ T cells were pooled using unique dual indexes and then sequenced on an Illumina iSeq 100. As for the authors' bioinformatics: Non-productive sequences were filtered out, and CDR3s that did not start with C, did not end with F or W, or were shorter than 7 amino acids were discarded. The MANAFEST web application identified antigen-specific clonotypes by comparing peptide-stimulated wells against reference wells and other culture wells. Positive clones required FDR below 0.05, an odds ratio above 5, and productive frequency above 0.1% in at least two of three replicate wells. A clonotype was classed as cross-reactive if the clonotype showed significant expansion both in SARS-CoV-2 spike wells and in at least one common cold coronavirus spike condition. Levenshtein distances (stringdist) and unrooted phylogenetic trees (ape) in R version 3.6.1 were used to assess CDR3 homology. The raw public reads went through TCRdb reprocessing: fastp at Q25, MiXCR clone calling, in-frame beta chains kept. Entries that share a CDR3 protein sequence are merged under the most common genes and DNA. The V and J calls were determined by TCRdb, not by the authors. The sample has about 13,000 distinct CDR3 sequences on record, approximately 69% of them singletons. Around 32% of the sample is held by the ten biggest clonotypes.

What this sample's treatment or condition label stands for: 10-day PBMC culture with coronavirus spike peptide pools or control peptides (ViraFEST assay). The ViraFEST assay, used in the study, expanded antigen-specific T cells with peptide pools and then identified the expanded clonotypes through TCR sequencing. The convalescent patients' positive SARS-CoV-2 PCR tests fell between March and December 2020, which was before the Alpha, Beta and Delta variants emerged in the United States. PBMCs were cultured at around 2 million per well in IMDM supplemented with approximately 5.4% human AB serum and 9 to 10 IU/ml IL-2, with approximately 10 ug/ml peptide pools added. On days 3 and 7, half of the culture medium was replaced with fresh IL-2-containing medium. Once the cells had been in culture for about 10 days, the EasySep CD4+ T cell isolation kit was used to isolate CD4+ T cells by negative selection. PBMCs were separated from whole blood using Ficoll-Paque Plus gradient centrifugation and then either used fresh or cryopreserved at -140C. Culture conditions were generally each tested in triplicate wells.

These data originate in a study of vaccination and CD4 T cells after COVID-19 (dated by TCRdb to 2021 to 2024). About the full investigation: Convalescent patients had a positive SARS-CoV-2 result on nasal swab PCR, and of these patients, nine had mild disease and one had severe disease. Post-vaccine blood samples were collected a median of about 11 weeks after the second vaccine dose, ranging from roughly 12 to 250 days. In 10 COVID-19 convalescent patients and a few infection-naive healthy vaccine recipients, researchers compared the spike-specific CD4+ TCR repertoire from before mRNA vaccination with the repertoire from after. In the convalescent cohort there were six males and four females, among whom were two Hispanic individuals, seven Caucasians, two Asians and one multiracial person. Two doses of either the Pfizer-BioNTech BNT162b2 vaccine (n=8) or the Moderna mRNA-1273 vaccine (n=2) were administered to participants. Control cultures used a CEFX viral epitope pool as positive control, an HIV-1 Nef peptide pool as negative control, or no peptide. The cultures were stimulated with overlapping spike peptide pools from SARS-CoV-2 and from the common cold coronaviruses HCoV-NL63, HCoV-OC43 and HCoV-229E. Post-COVID blood samples were collected from convalescent patients a median of approximately 93 days after diagnosis, with a range of roughly 35 to 180 days.

Overall results and qualifications from the work: An increase in the median number of SARS-CoV-2-reactive clonotypes from 20 to 25 after infection to a few dozen after vaccination was observed, but the change was not found to be significant. The number of convalescent patients in the study was relatively small, and the study did not examine early timepoints following natural infection. Of the vaccine-specific clones in convalescent patients, 304 of 307, or nearly all, reacted only to SARS-CoV-2 spike and did not cross-react with common cold coronaviruses. In convalescent patients, a median approximately 83% of post-vaccine SARS-CoV-2-reactive clones were detected only after vaccination, suggesting vaccine-specific priming.

This clonotype originated in a human donor who had recovered from COVID-19. The chain was built from TRBV7-3 and TRBJ2-1, with 10 middle bases fitting TRBD2. Sequencing was done on a sample of CD4+ T cells from blood, cultured in vitro. The nucleotide sequence is TGTGCCAGCAGCTTACGCCTAGCGGGAGCAGGTGAGCAGTTCTTC. Translated, this gives CASSLRLAGAGEQFF.